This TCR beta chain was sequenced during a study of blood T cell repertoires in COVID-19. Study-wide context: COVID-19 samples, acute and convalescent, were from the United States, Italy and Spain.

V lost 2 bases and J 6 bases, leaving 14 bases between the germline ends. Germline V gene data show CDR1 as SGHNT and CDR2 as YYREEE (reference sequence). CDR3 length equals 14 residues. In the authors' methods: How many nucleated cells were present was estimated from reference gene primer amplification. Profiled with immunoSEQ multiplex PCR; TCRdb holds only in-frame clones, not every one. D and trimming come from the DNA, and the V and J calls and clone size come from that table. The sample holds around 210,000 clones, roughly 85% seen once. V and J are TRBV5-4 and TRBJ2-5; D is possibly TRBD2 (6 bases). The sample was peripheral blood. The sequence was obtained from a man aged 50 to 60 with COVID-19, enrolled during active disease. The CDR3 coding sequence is TGTGCCAGCAGCTTAGGGCAGGGAGGACAGACCCAGTACTTC. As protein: CASSLGQGGQTQYF.